This passage covers 22 T cell receptor beta chains from one sample sequenced in a study of cytomegalovirus exposure and HLA in healthy donors. Primers included in the PCR were 60 Vbeta and 13 Jbeta primers. Libraries were prepared by immunoSEQ multiplex PCR; TCRdb keeps only in-frame clonotypes and omits some of them. The table shows more than 150,000 clones, with more than 75% occurring only once. The sample was PBMCs. Receptors originate from a girl less than two years old in good health and CMV-seronegative.

This rearrangement joins TRBV12-5 to TRBJ1-1; the D is unclear. This CDR3 spans 15 amino acids. V shed 4 bases and J shed 1 base, with 13 bases lying between them. CDR1 and CDR2 from the germline V gene are LGHNT and FRNRAP. The CDR3 reads CASGWTPGENTEAFF. The CDR3 DNA sequence: TGTGCTAGTGGTTGGACCCCCGGGGAGAACACTGAAGCTTTCTTT.

This clone showed up just once. CDR3 nucleotides: TGTGCCAGCAGTGAACAACTAGCGGGAGGTAATGAGCAGTTCTTC. It is translated as CASSEQLAGGNEQFF. The chain combines TRBV2 with TRBJ2-1; 12 bases agree with TRBD2. CDR3 length equals 15 residues. The germline V gene has CDR1 SNHLY and CDR2 FYNNEI. With 2 bases clipped from V and 7 bases from J, the junction kept 3 bases outside the gene matches. The full variable domain, in which reference TRBV2 and TRBJ2-1 provide the parts outside the CDR3, is EPEVTQTPSHQVTQMGQEVILRCVPISNHLYFYWYRQILGQKVEFLVSFYNNEISEKSEIFDDQFSVERPDGSNFTLKIRSTKLEDSAMYFCASSEQLAGGNEQFFGPGTRLTVL.

Turning to this clone: A junction end diverges from the germline sequence, so it may reflect a read error. The chain recombines TRBV19 with TRBJ2-1; 10 bases align to TRBD2. The germline V gene has CDR1 LNHDA and CDR2 SQIVND (reference sequence). The CDR3 sequence is 13 residues long. The CDR3 nucleotides read TGTGCCAGTAGCCCTAGACTAGCGGGCCCCAAGGTCTTC. Translated, it gives CASSPRLAGPKVF.

Details on this clone: Other nucleotide sequences in the sample specify the same CDR3. CDR3 in DNA: TGTGCCAGCAGCCCCCTACGTACGGGGGTCGTAGGGAACTATGGCTACACCTTC. This translates into CASSPLRTGVVGNYGYTF. This chain links TRBV7-8 with TRBJ1-2; tentative D call: TRBD1 (5 bases). The CDR3 runs to 18 residues. Trimming shortened V by 5 bases and J by 2 bases, and 24 bases separated the two germline ends. Germline-derived CDR1 and CDR2 are SGHVS and FQNEAQ. The full variable domain, completed using reference TRBV7-8 and TRBJ1-2, is GAGVSQSPRYKVAKRGQDVALRCDPISGHVSLFWYQQALGQGPEFLTYFQNEAQLDKSGLPSDRFFAERPEGSVSTLKIQRTQQEDSAVYLCASSPLRTGVVGNYGYTFGSGTRLTVV.

Note on this clone: The sample holds other DNA sequences that translate to the same CDR3. The CDR3 DNA sequence: TGCGCCAGCAGCTTTGGACAGGGGGCAGATACGCAGTATTTT. Its translation: CASSFGQGADTQYF. This chain uses TRBV5-1 with TRBJ2-3, with 10 bases matching TRBD1. The J segment lost 4 bases and the V segment lost 2 bases, leaving 1 base of the junction unmatched. This CDR3 is 14 amino acids long. Germline assignment: CDR1 SGHRS and CDR2 YFSETQ.

This clone was seen a few times. This sequence joins TRBV30 and TRBJ1-2; maybe TRBD1 (5 bases). V gave up 0 bases and J gave up 7 bases, with 15 bases separating them. Germline V gives CDR1 GTSNPN, CDR2 SVGIG (reference sequence). The CDR3 runs 14 residues. The CDR3 here is CAWSVKGALGGYTF. The DNA of the CDR3 is TGTGCCTGGAGTGTGAAAGGGGCTTTGGGTGGCTACACCTTC.

The chain has TRBV9 and TRBJ1-5; weak D call: TRBD1 (6 bases). V lost 3 bases and J 1 base, leaving 8 bases between the germline ends. This CDR3 region has 14 residues. Germline V lookup: CDR1 SGDLS, CDR2 YYNGEE. Here the CDR3 reads CASSEGGSNQPQHF. CDR3 DNA: TGTGCCAGCAGCGAGGGGGGGAGCAATCAGCCCCAGCATTTT.

The chain is built from TRBV21-1 and TRBJ1-6; the table's D call TRBD1 went unverified against the DNA. TRBV21-1 is a known pseudogene. The CDR3 covers 17 residues. The CDR3 coding sequence is TGTGCCAGCAGCAAAACGAGGCAGGGTCCCTATAATTCACCCCTCCACTTT. Translating it yields CASSKTRQGPYNSPLHF.

The gene calls are TRBV4-1 and TRBJ2-7; TRBD2 matches at 13 bases. Germline V gives CDR1 MGHRA, CDR2 YSYEKL. This CDR3 has 17 amino acids. Unmatched junction bases numbered 2, after V lost 0 bases and J lost 0 bases. CDR3 nucleotide sequence: TGCGCCAGCAGCCAAGAGGGACTAGCGGGGTTCTCCTACGAGCAGTACTTC. Protein: CASSQEGLAGFSYEQYF.

In DNA form, the CDR3 reads TGTGCCAGCAGTTTATCACAGCGGGTTTCCTACGAGCAGTACTTC. This encodes CASSLSQRVSYEQYF. The V and J genes are TRBV27 and TRBJ2-7, with D perhaps matching TRBD2 (6 bases). This CDR3 has 15 residues. CDR1 and CDR2 (germline): MNHEY, SMNVEV (reference sequence). With 0 bases removed from V and 1 base from J, the gap between germline ends came to 10 bases.

The chain couples TRBV4-2 to TRBJ2-5; TRBD2 matches at 9 bases. Trimming cost V 4 bases and J 5 bases; bases outside gene matches: 11. Germline V gene sequence: CDR1 LGHNA, CDR2 YNFKEQ. The CDR3 contains 16 residues. Written as DNA, the CDR3 is TGTGCCAGCAGCCCACGCTCGCGGGGGGGCCTTGAGACCCAGTACTTC. Amino acids: CASSPRSRGGLETQYF.

The V call is TRBV6-8, the J call TRBJ2-3; possible D gene TRBD2, 5 bases. The CDR3 is 17 amino acids. Germline CDR1 and CDR2: MNHGY and SAAAGT. Trimming shortened V by 2 bases and J by 1 base, and 16 bases separated the two germline ends. The CDR3 spells CASSYRRPMRGTDTQYF. The DNA of the CDR3 is TGTGCCAGCAGTTACCGAAGACCGATGCGGGGCACAGATACGCAGTATTTT.

The chain uses TRBV30 and TRBJ2-3, with TRBD1 matching over 7 bases. This CDR3 is built from 12 residues. CDR1 is GTSNPN and CDR2 is SVGIG in the germline V gene (reference sequence). After removal of 3 bases from V and 6 bases from J, the junction contained 3 bases not matched to a gene. Here the CDR3 reads CAWSEQGDTQYF. The CDR3 DNA follows: TGTGCCTGGAGCGAACAGGGGGATACGCAGTATTTT.

The rearrangement uses TRBV4-3 and TRBJ1-2; D perhaps matches TRBD1 (5 bases). The CDR3 loop spans 13 amino acids. Germline lookup yields CDR1 LGHNA and CDR2 YSLEER. Trimming stripped 5 bases from V and 2 bases from J, with 9 bases between. CDR3 loop: CASSKRQNYGYTF. Here the CDR3 DNA reads TGCGCCAGCAGCAAGAGACAGAACTATGGCTACACCTTC.

The chain is built from TRBV7-6 and TRBJ2-3, with a tentative D call TRBD2 (6 bases). CDR1 is SGHVS, CDR2 FNYEAQ, per germline. This CDR3 has 15 amino acids. Trimming removed 0 bases from V and 3 bases from J, with 10 bases in between. The CDR3 DNA follows: TGTGCCAGCAGCTTAGCGGGGGGATTTACAGATACGCAGTATTTT. It yields the protein CASSLAGGFTDTQYF.

The chain links TRBV20-1 to TRBJ1-5, with D maybe TRBD1 (5 bases). The length of the CDR3 is 11 residues. Germline CDR1 is DFQATT and CDR2 is SNEGSKA (reference sequence). Trimming took off 3 bases at V and 9 bases at J, with 9 bases between the two ends. This CDR3 is CSASFGGPQHF. The CDR3, as DNA: TGCAGTGCTAGTTTCGGGGGGCCCCAGCATTTT.

This chain uses TRBV6-5 with TRBJ2-1, with a weak D call TRBD2 (5 bases). The CDR3 loop spans 11 amino acids. Germline values: CDR1 MNHEY, CDR2 SVGAGI. With 7 bases removed from V and 5 bases from J, the gap between germline ends came to 6 bases. DNA of the CDR3: TGTGCCAGCAAGGGAGACAATGAGCAGTTCTTC. This codes for CASKGDNEQFF.

The V gene is TRBV27, the J gene TRBJ1-1, with 8 positions matching TRBD1. The germline gives CDR1 MNHEY, CDR2 SMNVEV (reference sequence). The CDR3 sequence is 16 residues long. V lost 4 bases to trimming and J lost 2 bases; unmatched junction nucleotides: 9. CDR3 bases: TGTGCCAGCAGTTCCCTCAGGACAGGGAAAAACACTGAAGCTTTCTTT. Its protein product is CASSSLRTGKNTEAFF.

The V and J genes are TRBV29-1 and TRBJ2-2; 7 bases are a match to TRBD2. The CDR3 consists of 15 residues. V shed 5 bases and J 0 bases; nucleotides not matched to a gene: 6. From germline, CDR1 is SQVTM and CDR2 ANQGSEA. The CDR3 loop reads CSVRSGATNTGELFF. Written as DNA, the CDR3 is TGCAGCGTTCGGAGCGGGGCAACGAACACCGGGGAGCTGTTTTTT.

J is TRBJ2-7 and V is TRBV30, with TRBD2 as a possible D gene (5 bases). CDR3 size: 14 residues. Germline V gene lookup returns CDR1 GTSNPN and CDR2 SVGIG (reference sequence). The CDR3 nucleotides read TGTGCTCTCCGGTGGGAACGGGGAGCCTACGAGCAGTACTTC. Protein sequence: CALRWERGAYEQYF.

The chain is built from TRBV7-3 and TRBJ2-5; 11 bases line up with TRBD2. V shed 5 bases and J 4 bases; nucleotides not matched to a gene: 6. CDR3 length equals 15 residues. Germline CDR1 and CDR2: SGHTA and FQGTGA. The CDR3 DNA sequence: TGTGCCAGCAGCCATACTAGCGGGGGTCCAGAGACCCAGTACTTC. Protein sequence: CASSHTSGGPETQYF. Full variable domain (rest looked up from reference TRBV7-3 and TRBJ2-5): GAGVSQTPSNKVTEKGKYVELRCDPISGHTALYWYRQSLGQGPEFLIYFQGTGAADDSGLPNDRFFAVRPEGSVSTLKIQRTERGDSAVYLCASSHTSGGPETQYFGPGTRLLVL.

The gene calls are TRBV6-5 and TRBJ1-1; no clear D. CDR3 length: 13 residues. V was cut by 5 bases and J by 1 base, with 8 bases left in between. The germline gives CDR1 MNHEY, CDR2 SVGAGI. CDR3 sequence (DNA): TGTGCCAGCAGTGGCAGCGCGAACACTGAAGCTTTCTTT. Translation: CASSGSANTEAFF.